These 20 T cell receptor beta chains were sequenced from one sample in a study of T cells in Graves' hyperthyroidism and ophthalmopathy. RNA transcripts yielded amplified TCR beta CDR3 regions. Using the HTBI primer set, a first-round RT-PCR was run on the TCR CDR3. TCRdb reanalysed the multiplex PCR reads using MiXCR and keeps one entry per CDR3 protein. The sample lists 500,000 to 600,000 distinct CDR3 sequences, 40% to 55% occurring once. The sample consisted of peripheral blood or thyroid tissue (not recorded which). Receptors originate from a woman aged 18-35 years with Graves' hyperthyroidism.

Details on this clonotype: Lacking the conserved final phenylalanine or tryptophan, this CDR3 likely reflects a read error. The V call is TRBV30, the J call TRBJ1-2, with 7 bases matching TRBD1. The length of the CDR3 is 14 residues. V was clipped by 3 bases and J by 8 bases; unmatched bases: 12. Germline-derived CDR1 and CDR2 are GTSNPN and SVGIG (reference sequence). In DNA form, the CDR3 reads TGTGCCTGGAGGGCCTACACAGGGGTTGAAGGCTACACCTCC. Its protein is CAWRAYTGVEGYTS.

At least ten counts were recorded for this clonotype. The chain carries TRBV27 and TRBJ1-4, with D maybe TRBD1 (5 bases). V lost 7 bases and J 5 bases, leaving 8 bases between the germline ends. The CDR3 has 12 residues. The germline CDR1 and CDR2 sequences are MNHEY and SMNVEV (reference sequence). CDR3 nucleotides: TGTGCCAGCAAATCAGGGAATGAAAAACTGTTTTTT. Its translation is CASKSGNEKLFF.

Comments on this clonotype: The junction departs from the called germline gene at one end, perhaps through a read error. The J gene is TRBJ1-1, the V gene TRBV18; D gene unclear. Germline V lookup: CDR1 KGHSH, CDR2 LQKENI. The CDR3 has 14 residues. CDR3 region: CASSSRTVNIEAFF. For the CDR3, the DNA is TGTGCCAGCTCATCCCGGACGGTGAACATTGAAGCTTTCTTT. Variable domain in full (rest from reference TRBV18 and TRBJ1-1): NAGVMQNPRHLVRRRGQEARLRCSPMKGHSHVYWYRQLPEEGLKFMVYLQKENIIDESGMPKERFSAEFPKEGPSILRIQQVVRGDSAAYFCASSSRTVNIEAFFGQGTRLTVV.

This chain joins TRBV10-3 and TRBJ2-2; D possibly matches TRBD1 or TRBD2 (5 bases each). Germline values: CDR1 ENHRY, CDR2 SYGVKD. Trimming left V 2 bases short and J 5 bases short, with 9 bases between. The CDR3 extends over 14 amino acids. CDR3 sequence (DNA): TGTGCCATCAGTGAGGCAGGGAGTACCGGGGAGCTGTTTTTT. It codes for CAISEAGSTGELFF.

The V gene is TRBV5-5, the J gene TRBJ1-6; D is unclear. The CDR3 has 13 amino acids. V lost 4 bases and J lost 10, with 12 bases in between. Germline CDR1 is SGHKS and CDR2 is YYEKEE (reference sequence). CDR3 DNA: TGTGCCAGCAGCCTCACGAGTGAGTCACCCCTCCACTTT. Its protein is CASSLTSESPLHF.

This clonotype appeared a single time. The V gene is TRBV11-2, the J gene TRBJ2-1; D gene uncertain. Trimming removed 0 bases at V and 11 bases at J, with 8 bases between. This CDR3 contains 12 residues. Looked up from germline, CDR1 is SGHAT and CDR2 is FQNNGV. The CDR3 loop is CASSLEGSQQFF. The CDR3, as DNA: TGTGCCAGCAGCTTAGAGGGCAGTCAGCAGTTCTTC.

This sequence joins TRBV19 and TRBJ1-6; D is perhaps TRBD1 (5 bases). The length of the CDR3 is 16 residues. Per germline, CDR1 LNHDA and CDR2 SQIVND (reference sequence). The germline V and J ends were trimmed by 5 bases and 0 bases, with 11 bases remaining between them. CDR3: CASSPWGSSYNSPLHF. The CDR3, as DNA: TGTGCCAGTAGTCCATGGGGGAGCTCCTATAATTCACCCCTCCACTTT.

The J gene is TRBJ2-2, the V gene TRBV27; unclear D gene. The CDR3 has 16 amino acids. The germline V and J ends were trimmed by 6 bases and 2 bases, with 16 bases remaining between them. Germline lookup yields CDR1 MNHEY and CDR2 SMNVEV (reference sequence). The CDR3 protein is CASSPARSLNTGELFF. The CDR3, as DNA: TGTGCCAGCAGCCCGGCTCGCAGCCTCAACACCGGGGAGCTGTTTTTT.

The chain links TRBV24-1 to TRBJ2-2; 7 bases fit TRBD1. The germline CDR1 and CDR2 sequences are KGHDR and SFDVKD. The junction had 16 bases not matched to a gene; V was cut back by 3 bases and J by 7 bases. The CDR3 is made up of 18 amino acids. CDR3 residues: CATSDTSGVGQANGELFF. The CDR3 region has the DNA TGTGCCACCAGTGATACATCAGGGGTCGGACAGGCGAACGGGGAGCTGTTTTTT.

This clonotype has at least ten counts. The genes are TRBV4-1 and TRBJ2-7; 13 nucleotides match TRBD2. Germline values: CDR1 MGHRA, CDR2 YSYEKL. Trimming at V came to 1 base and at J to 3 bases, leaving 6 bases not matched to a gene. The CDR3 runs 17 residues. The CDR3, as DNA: TGCGCCAGCAGCCAAGGACTAGCGGGAGGCAGCCACTACGAGCAGTACTTC. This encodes CASSQGLAGGSHYEQYF.

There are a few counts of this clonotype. The CDR3 sequence: CAWMGAGGETQYF. The CDR3 DNA follows: TGTGCCTGGATGGGAGCGGGGGGGGAGACCCAGTACTTC. The J gene is TRBJ2-5, the V gene TRBV30, with 10 bases fitting TRBD2. This CDR3 contains 13 residues. V was clipped by 4 bases and J by 5 bases; unmatched bases: 4. Germline V gene sequence: CDR1 GTSNPN, CDR2 SVGIG (reference sequence). The variable domain in full, with the rest retrieved from reference TRBV30 and TRBJ2-5, is SQTIHQWPATLVQPVGSPLSLECTVEGTSNPNLYWYRQAAGRGLQLLFYSVGIGQISSEVPQNLSASRPQDRQFILSSKKLLLSDSGFYLCAWMGAGGETQYFGPGTRLLVL.

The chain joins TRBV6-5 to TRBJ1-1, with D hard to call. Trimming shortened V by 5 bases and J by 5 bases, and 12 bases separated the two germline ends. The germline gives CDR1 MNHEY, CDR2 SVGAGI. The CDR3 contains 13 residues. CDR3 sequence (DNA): TGTGCCAGCAGTCTCAGGAGATGGACTGAAGCTTTCTTT. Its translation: CASSLRRWTEAFF.

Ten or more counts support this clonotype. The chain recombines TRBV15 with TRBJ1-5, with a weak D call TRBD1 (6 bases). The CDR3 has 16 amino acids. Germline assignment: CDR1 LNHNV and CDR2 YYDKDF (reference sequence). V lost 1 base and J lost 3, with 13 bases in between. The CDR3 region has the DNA TGTGCCACCAGCAGAGGGGGGGGGCCTCCCAATCAGCCCCAGCATTTT. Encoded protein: CATSRGGGPPNQPQHF.

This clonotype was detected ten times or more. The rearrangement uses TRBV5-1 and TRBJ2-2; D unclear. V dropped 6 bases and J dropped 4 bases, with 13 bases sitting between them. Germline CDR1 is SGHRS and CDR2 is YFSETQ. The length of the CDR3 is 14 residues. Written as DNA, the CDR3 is TGCGCCAGCAATCAACGACCGAGCACCGGGGAGCTGTTTTTT. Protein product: CASNQRPSTGELFF.

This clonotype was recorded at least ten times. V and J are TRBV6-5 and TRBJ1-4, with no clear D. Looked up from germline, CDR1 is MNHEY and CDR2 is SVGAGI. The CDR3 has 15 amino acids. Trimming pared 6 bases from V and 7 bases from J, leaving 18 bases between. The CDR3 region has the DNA TGTGCCAGCAGCCCTAGGACCGCAGCCCGTGAAAAACTGTTTTTT. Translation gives CASSPRTAAREKLFF.

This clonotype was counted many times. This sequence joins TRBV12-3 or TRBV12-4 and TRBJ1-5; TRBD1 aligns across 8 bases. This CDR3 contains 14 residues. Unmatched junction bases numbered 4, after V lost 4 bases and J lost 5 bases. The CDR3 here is CASSSSRGHQPQHF. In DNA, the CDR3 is TGTGCCAGCAGTTCATCCAGGGGGCATCAGCCCCAGCATTTT.

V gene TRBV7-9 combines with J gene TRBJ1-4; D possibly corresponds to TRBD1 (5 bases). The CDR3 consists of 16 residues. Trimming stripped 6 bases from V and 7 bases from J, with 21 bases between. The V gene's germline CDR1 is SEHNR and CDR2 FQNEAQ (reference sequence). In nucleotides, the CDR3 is TGTGCCAGCAGTCCCCTTACCGGGACGGTGAGTGAAAAACTGTTTTTT. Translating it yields CASSPLTGTVSEKLFF.

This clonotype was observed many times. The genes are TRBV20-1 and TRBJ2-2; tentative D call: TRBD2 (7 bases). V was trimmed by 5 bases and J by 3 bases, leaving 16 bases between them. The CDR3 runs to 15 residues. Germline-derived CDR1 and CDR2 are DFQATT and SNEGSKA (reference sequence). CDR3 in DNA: TGCAGTGCTTGGGGGGGCCGCGCAGACACCGGGGAGCTGTTTTTT. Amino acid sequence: CSAWGGRADTGELFF.

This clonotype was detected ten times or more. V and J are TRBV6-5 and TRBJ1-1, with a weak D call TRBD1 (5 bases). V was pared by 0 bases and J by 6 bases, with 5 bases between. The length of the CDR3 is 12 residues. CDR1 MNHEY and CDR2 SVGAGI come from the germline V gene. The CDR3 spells CASSYSGAEAFF. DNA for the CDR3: TGTGCCAGCAGTTACTCGGGGGCTGAAGCTTTCTTT.

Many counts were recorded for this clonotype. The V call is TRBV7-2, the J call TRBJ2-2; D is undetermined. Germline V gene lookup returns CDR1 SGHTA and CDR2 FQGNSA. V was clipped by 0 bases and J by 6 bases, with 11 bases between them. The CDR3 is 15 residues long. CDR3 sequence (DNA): TGTGCCAGCAGCTTAGCAGGTTTCGGTGCCGGGGAGCTGTTTTTT. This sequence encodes CASSLAGFGAGELFF.